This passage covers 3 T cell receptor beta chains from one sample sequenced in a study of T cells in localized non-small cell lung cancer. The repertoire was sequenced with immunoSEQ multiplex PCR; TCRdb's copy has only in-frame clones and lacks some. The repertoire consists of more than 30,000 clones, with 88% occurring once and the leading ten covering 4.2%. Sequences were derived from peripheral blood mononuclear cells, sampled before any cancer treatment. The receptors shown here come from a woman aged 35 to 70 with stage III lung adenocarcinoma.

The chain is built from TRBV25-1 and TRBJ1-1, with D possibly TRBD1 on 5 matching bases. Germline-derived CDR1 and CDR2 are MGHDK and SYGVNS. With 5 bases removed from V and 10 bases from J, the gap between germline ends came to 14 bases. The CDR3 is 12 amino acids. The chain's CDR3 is CASSTRAGGAFF. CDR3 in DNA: TGTGCCAGCAGTACCCGGGCTGGGGGAGCTTTCTTT.

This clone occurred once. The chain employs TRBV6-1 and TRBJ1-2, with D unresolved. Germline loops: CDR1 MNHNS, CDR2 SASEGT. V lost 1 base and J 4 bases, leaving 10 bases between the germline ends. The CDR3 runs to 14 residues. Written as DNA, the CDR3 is TGTGCCAGCAGTGAAGGTACAGCTCCCTATGGCTACACCTTC. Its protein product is CASSEGTAPYGYTF.

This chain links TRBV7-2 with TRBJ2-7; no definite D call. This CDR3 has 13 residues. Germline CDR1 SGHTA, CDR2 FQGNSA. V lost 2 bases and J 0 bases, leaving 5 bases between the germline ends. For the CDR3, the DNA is TGTGCCAGCAGCTTAATTCCCTCCTACGAGCAGTACTTC. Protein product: CASSLIPSYEQYF.